These 16 T cell receptor beta chains came from one sample sequenced in a study of early T cells in non-severe SARS-CoV-2 infection. TCRdb itself ran the 5' RACE reads through MiXCR, one entry per CDR3 protein. The sample has tens of thousands of distinct CDR3 sequences, 7.9% seen once; the top ten hold around 11%. Sample: whole blood, taken at baseline. The receptors derive from an adult who was a healthcare worker with PCR-confirmed SARS-CoV-2 infection or an uninfected control (not recorded which).

This clonotype is deemed medium-sized. The chain links TRBV5-6 to TRBJ2-3; 8 nucleotides match TRBD1. The V gene end was trimmed by 4 bases and the J gene end by 2 bases; junction bases not matched to a gene: 3. Germline V gives CDR1 SGHDT, CDR2 YYEEEE. This CDR3 spans 14 amino acids. The CDR3 sequence: CASSPTGVTDTQYF. CDR3 bases: TGTGCCAGCAGCCCGACAGGGGTCACAGATACGCAGTATTTT.

This clonotype was observed a handful of times. J is TRBJ2-3 and V is TRBV7-2; 11 bases are shared with TRBD1. The CDR3 sequence is 16 residues long. J was trimmed by 5 bases and V by 4 bases; bases with no gene match: 8. Germline loops: CDR1 SGHTA, CDR2 FQGNSA. CDR3 DNA: TGTGCCAGCAGCTCTTGGGACAGGGGGAGCGGAGATACGCAGTATTTT. Residues: CASSSWDRGSGDTQYF.

This chain links TRBV19 with TRBJ2-7; 10 positions match TRBD1. This CDR3 has 15 residues. In germline, CDR1 is LNHDA, CDR2 SQIVND (reference sequence). V lost 5 bases and J lost 5; bases outside the gene matches: 9. CDR3 sequence: CASSDPGTGVHEQYF. In nucleotides, the CDR3 is TGTGCCAGTAGTGACCCCGGGACAGGGGTCCACGAGCAGTACTTC.

In this sample, this clonotype turned up a few times. The V call is TRBV11-2, the J call TRBJ1-2; D not resolved. Between the trimmed V and J ends, which lost 6 bases and 8 bases, there was a span of 16 bases. Germline CDR1 and CDR2: SGHAT and FQNNGV. The CDR3 consists of 13 residues. The CDR3 sequence is CASRPDSAVGYTF. Written as DNA, the CDR3 is TGTGCCAGCAGGCCGGATTCCGCCGTCGGCTACACCTTC. Variable domain in full (rest from reference TRBV11-2 and TRBJ1-2): EAGVAQSPRYKIIEKRQSVAFWCNPISGHATLYWYQQILGQGPKLLIQFQNNGVVDDSQLPKDRFSAERLKGVDSTLKIQPAKLEDSAVYLCASRPDSAVGYTFGSGTRLTVV.

This clonotype was detected many times. V usage is TRBV20-1 and J usage is TRBJ2-7; 7 bases match TRBD2. The CDR3 length is 13 residues. CDR1 and CDR2 (germline): DFQATT, SNEGSKA (reference sequence). The V segment lost 6 bases and the J segment 4 bases; nucleotides outside the gene matches: 9. DNA of the CDR3: TGCAGTGCGAGCGGGGAGATGGCTTACGAGCAGTACTTC. Its protein is CSASGEMAYEQYF.

Remarks on this clonotype: Being one base from a much bigger clone, this may be a read error. The chain links TRBV20-1 to TRBJ2-7; D is perhaps TRBD1 or TRBD2 (5 bases each). The CDR3 contains 13 residues. V was cut by 7 bases and J by 5 bases, with 18 bases left in between. Per the germline V gene, CDR1 is DFQATT and CDR2 is SNEGSKA (reference sequence). The CDR3 coding sequence is TGCAGTGTCCGGGGCAGGGATGGCCACGAGCAGTACTTC. This codes for CSVRGRDGHEQYF.

In this sample, this clonotype turned up many times. The chain recombines TRBV6-5 with TRBJ2-3, with unresolved D. CDR1 is MNHEY and CDR2 is SVGAGI in the germline V gene. This CDR3 comprises 15 residues. V was trimmed by 0 bases and J by 0 bases, leaving 7 bases between them. DNA of the CDR3: TGTGCCAGCAGTTACTCGGGCAGAAGCACAGATACGCAGTATTTT. This sequence encodes CASSYSGRSTDTQYF.

The rearrangement uses TRBV20-1 and TRBJ2-5; possibly TRBD1 for D (6 bases). CDR1 and CDR2 from the germline V gene are DFQATT and SNEGSKA (reference sequence). The V end lost 5 bases, the J end lost 7 bases, and 14 bases lay between the germline ends. CDR3 size: 12 residues. The CDR3 bases are TGCAGTGCTGGGGACACCGGGCGGACCCAGTACTTC. Its translation is CSAGDTGRTQYF.

The chain uses TRBV6-6 and TRBJ2-1, with 12 bases lining up with TRBD1. Unmatched junction bases numbered 6, after V lost 6 bases and J lost 3 bases. Germline loops: CDR1 MNHNY, CDR2 SVGAGI (reference sequence). The CDR3 covers 16 residues. Here the CDR3 DNA reads TGTGCCAGCAGGGGACAGGGGGCATTCAACTACAATGAGCAGTTCTTC. It is translated as CASRGQGAFNYNEQFF.

This clonotype was seen more than once but under ten times. The chain recombines TRBV12-3 or TRBV12-4 with TRBJ2-3; 8 nucleotides match TRBD1. This CDR3 region has 14 residues. The trim removed 6 bases at V and 5 bases at J, leaving 7 bases unmatched. The CDR3 spells CASRAGQGVDTQYF. The CDR3 DNA sequence: TGTGCCAGCAGGGCAGGACAGGGTGTAGATACGCAGTATTTT.

V and J are TRBV5-6 and TRBJ2-6; 7 bases fit TRBD1. Germline CDR1 SGHDT, CDR2 YYEEEE. The length of the CDR3 is 15 residues. V dropped 7 bases and J dropped 0; count of bases not matched to a gene: 4. CDR3 in amino acids: CASQTGPSGANVLTF. DNA of the CDR3: TGTGCCAGCCAGACAGGGCCCTCTGGGGCCAACGTCCTGACTTTC.

This clonotype showed up many times. The chain combines TRBV12-3 or TRBV12-4 with TRBJ1-6; no clear D gene. The CDR3 is 15 amino acids. The V and J ends lost 6 bases and 7 bases respectively, with 16 bases between them. The CDR3 coding sequence is TGTGCCAGCAGACCTCGCCGGGCCCCAAATTCACCCCTCCACTTT. This gives the protein CASRPRRAPNSPLHF.

This clonotype was recorded many times. The chain is built from TRBV4-1 and TRBJ1-4; no definite D call. Germline values: CDR1 MGHRA, CDR2 YSYEKL. The CDR3 spans 16 residues. V lost 0 bases to trimming and J lost 3 bases, with 11 bases between them. Here the CDR3 reads CASSQDPVGPNEKLFF. Written as DNA, the CDR3 is TGCGCCAGCAGCCAAGATCCAGTAGGGCCTAATGAAAAACTGTTTTTT.

V gene TRBV12-3 or TRBV12-4 combines with J gene TRBJ2-2, with D perhaps TRBD1 or TRBD2 (5 bases each). Deletions cut 5 bases from V and 0 bases from J, with 10 bases between. The CDR3 extends over 15 amino acids. The CDR3 sequence is CASSPGTSNTGELFF. The CDR3 DNA follows: TGTGCCAGCAGTCCAGGGACCTCGAACACCGGGGAGCTGTTTTTT.

This clonotype was detected only a few times. The chain employs TRBV12-3 or TRBV12-4 and TRBJ1-3, with D maybe TRBD1 (6 bases). Trimming took off 5 bases at V and 2 bases at J, with 13 bases between the two ends. The CDR3 is 15 amino acids. The CDR3 DNA sequence: TGTGCCAGCAGTGAACCGACAGGCCCTGGAAACACCATATATTTT. Protein sequence: CASSEPTGPGNTIYF.

The chain employs TRBV5-1 and TRBJ2-3; perhaps TRBD2 as D (5 bases). CDR1 and CDR2 from the germline V gene are SGHRS and YFSETQ. The CDR3 covers 14 residues. The ends were cut back, 0 bases at V and 3 bases at J, with 8 bases in the middle. The CDR3 nucleotides read TGCGCCAGCAGCTTGGGCGGGCTAACAGATACGCAGTATTTT. Protein sequence: CASSLGGLTDTQYF.